The clone carrying this TCR beta chain is a singleton in its sample. This sample was included in a study of shared T cell receptors in the human thymus. TCRdb's copy holds only in-frame clones and misses some; the assay was immunoSEQ multiplex PCR. The sample includes 600,000 to 900,000 clones, 70% to 90% of them seen just once. The germline V and J ends were trimmed by 0 bases and 8 bases, with 13 bases remaining between them. This CDR3 is built from 14 residues. Germline V gene sequence: CDR1 MNHEY, CDR2 SVGAGI. The sample was also linked to a second study, of human thymus T cells. That source adds: Resections obtained during corrective heart surgery supplied the thymus tissue. Thymic repertoires from unrelated individuals overlapped highly, related research reported.

The chain combines TRBV6-5 with TRBJ1-1; D remains ambiguous. This sequence originates from a girl under three years old with a congenital heart defect. Sequences were obtained from thymocytes. CDR3 DNA: TGTGCCAGCAGTTACTCTGGACCGCGGGAGGAAGCTTTCTTT. This codes for CASSYSGPREEAFF.